These 18 T cell receptor beta chains were sequenced from one sample in a study of Graves' ophthalmopathy and Graves' hyperthyroidism. The sequenced template was RNA, covering the TCR beta CDR3 region. HTBI primers served in a first-round RT-PCR, which a second-round multiplex PCR followed. TCRdb called the multiplex PCR reads again in MiXCR, with one record for every CDR3 protein. In the table there are fewer than 600,000 distinct CDR3 sequences, around 14% of which are singletons. The sample taken for sequencing was blood. These receptors all stem from a woman aged 30 to 39 with Graves' ophthalmopathy.

Many counts were recorded for this clonotype. This chain uses TRBV28 with TRBJ2-7, with TRBD2 matching over 7 bases. The CDR3 has 15 residues. CDR1 and CDR2 (germline): MDHEN, SYDVKM. Losses at the gene ends were 5 bases for V and 0 bases for J; bases not matched to a gene: 7. CDR3 in DNA: TGTGCCAGCAGTACGCTAGCGGAAATCTCCTACGAGCAGTACTTC. Its protein is CASSTLAEISYEQYF.

In its sample, this clonotype was seen many times. V and J are TRBV6-1 and TRBJ2-7; TRBD2 aligns across 8 bases. After removal of 8 bases from V and 0 bases from J, the junction contained 3 bases not matched to a gene. Germline values: CDR1 MNHNS, CDR2 SASEGT. The CDR3 loop spans 13 amino acids. CDR3 protein: CASPGTSSYEQYF. The DNA of the CDR3 is TGTGCCAGCCCCGGGACTAGCTCCTACGAGCAGTACTTC.

This clonotype was counted ten times or more. This chain connects TRBV2 to TRBJ2-2, with TRBD1 matching over 12 bases. J gave up 0 bases and V 1 base, and 6 bases lay outside the gene matches. Per germline, CDR1 SNHLY and CDR2 FYNNEI. There are 19 residues in the CDR3. This CDR3 reads CASSEVGQGAPANTGELFF. CDR3 bases: TGTGCCAGCAGTGAAGTGGGACAGGGGGCTCCCGCGAACACCGGGGAGCTGTTTTTT.

This clonotype has ten or more counts. The chain recombines TRBV6-5 with TRBJ1-6; D uncertain. Germline loops: CDR1 MNHEY, CDR2 SVGAGI. The CDR3 totals 16 residues. V was pared by 6 bases and J by 0 bases, with 12 bases between. The chain's CDR3 is CASSTDPSSYNSPLHF. For the CDR3, the DNA is TGTGCCAGCAGCACAGACCCGAGCTCCTATAATTCACCCCTCCACTTT.

The table lists this clonotype with many counts. V gene TRBV19 combines with J gene TRBJ2-6; D is undetermined. The V and J ends lost 10 bases and 4 bases respectively, with 23 bases between them. The CDR3 spans 17 residues. CDR1 LNHDA and CDR2 SQIVND come from the germline V gene (reference sequence). CDR3 nucleotides: TGTGCCACCACCCAACGAGTGATGAGTTTGGGGGCCAACGTCCTGACTTTC. Translated: CATTQRVMSLGANVLTF.

The V and J genes are TRBV28 and TRBJ2-7; D remains unclear. V was trimmed by 7 bases and J by 4 bases, leaving 8 bases between them. Germline V CDR1 and CDR2: MDHEN, SYDVKM. The CDR3 extends over 11 amino acids. The chain's CDR3 is CASNDQYEQYF. In nucleotides, the CDR3 is TGTGCCAGCAACGATCAATACGAGCAGTACTTC.

This clonotype appeared many times. V usage is TRBV6-5 and J usage is TRBJ1-2, with 7 bases lining up with TRBD1. CDR1 is MNHEY and CDR2 is SVGAGI in the germline V gene. This CDR3 has 16 amino acids. The junction had 14 bases not matched to a gene; V was cut back by 4 bases and J by 6 bases. CDR3 loop: CASSSEGATGLNGYTF. CDR3 coding DNA: TGTGCCAGCAGTTCCGAAGGGGCGACAGGGTTAAATGGCTACACCTTC.

This clonotype was observed at least ten times. The chain has TRBV28 and TRBJ1-2; D perhaps matches TRBD1 (5 bases). The CDR3 extends over 14 amino acids. Germline V gene sequence: CDR1 MDHEN, CDR2 SYDVKM. Trimming removed 5 bases at V and 5 bases at J, with 15 bases between. The CDR3 loop reads CASSLRQILYGYTF. For the CDR3, the DNA is TGTGCCAGCAGTCTCCGACAGATACTGTATGGCTACACCTTC.

This sequence joins TRBV18 and TRBJ1-1, with D perhaps TRBD1 (5 bases). Germline values: CDR1 KGHSH, CDR2 LQKENI. The CDR3 consists of 17 residues. V dropped 0 bases and J dropped 0 bases, with 14 bases sitting between them. CDR3 protein: CASSPPGRQRMNTEAFF. For the CDR3, the DNA is TGTGCCAGCTCACCACCGGGTAGACAGAGAATGAACACTGAAGCTTTCTTT.

The sample holds many counts of this clonotype. The chain recombines TRBV12-3 or TRBV12-4 with TRBJ2-5; D possibly corresponds to TRBD1 (5 bases). The ends were cut back, 2 bases at V and 5 bases at J, with 9 bases in the middle. This CDR3 is built from 13 residues. This CDR3 is CASSLTRVETQYF. The CDR3, as DNA: TGTGCCAGCAGTTTAACCAGGGTTGAGACCCAGTACTTC.

With regard to this clonotype: One end of the junction fails to match germline, which may point to a read error. The chain couples TRBV28 to TRBJ1-1; 7 nucleotides match TRBD1. Germline CDR1 is MDHEN and CDR2 is SYDVKM. CDR3 length: 19 amino acids. CDR3 in DNA: TGTGCCAGTAGTTTTGACAGGGCCGCCGTCGTTTTCGGGGGCACTGAAGCTTGCTTT. It codes for CASSFDRAAVVFGGTEACF.

This clonotype was seen many times. The chain links TRBV30 to TRBJ1-2; TRBD1 aligns across 8 bases. CDR3 length equals 13 residues. Germline CDR1 reads GTSNPN; CDR2 reads SVGIG (reference sequence). Trimming at V came to 0 bases and at J to 6 bases, leaving 3 bases not matched to a gene. The CDR3 region has the DNA TGTGCCTGGAGTGTAGACAGGGGACATGGCTACACCTTC. It codes for CAWSVDRGHGYTF.

To note about this clonotype: Given a much more abundant clone one base away, this may be a read error. This is likely a read error, given that the CDR3 carries no conserved phenylalanine or tryptophan at its end. The chain links TRBV9 to TRBJ2-7, with D possibly being TRBD2 (6 bases). The V and J ends lost 0 bases and 5 bases respectively, with 9 bases between them. Germline V gene lookup returns CDR1 SGDLS and CDR2 YYNGEE. The CDR3 totals 13 residues. CDR3 DNA: TGTGCCAGCAGCGTAGGGGACTCGGACGAGCAGTACTAC. Its translation is CASSVGDSDEQYY.

This clonotype appeared many times. This chain links TRBV27 with TRBJ2-2, with TRBD2 as a possible D gene (6 bases). There are 14 residues in the CDR3. The V gene's germline CDR1 is MNHEY and CDR2 SMNVEV (reference sequence). V gave up 3 bases and J gave up 4 bases, with 9 bases separating them. Here the CDR3 reads CASSFAGITGELFF. The DNA of the CDR3 is TGTGCCAGCAGTTTTGCGGGAATCACCGGGGAGCTGTTTTTT.

This clonotype was seen many times. The rearrangement links TRBV4-1 to TRBJ2-7; D not resolved. Germline CDR1 MGHRA, CDR2 YSYEKL. The CDR3 has 14 amino acids. Trimming left V 6 bases short and J 5 bases short, with 17 bases between. The CDR3 spells CASSPTPISNEQYF. CDR3 in DNA: TGCGCCAGCAGTCCCACCCCCATTTCAAACGAGCAGTACTTC.

This clonotype came up many times. The rearrangement joins TRBV10-3 to TRBJ1-1; D unclear. This CDR3 has 13 amino acids. CDR1 and CDR2 (germline): ENHRY, SYGVKD. Trimming stripped 7 bases from V and 0 bases from J, with 9 bases between. The CDR3 is CAIIDEMNTEAFF. For the CDR3, the DNA is TGTGCCATCATCGACGAAATGAACACTGAAGCTTTCTTT.

This clonotype was seen only a few times. The chain is built from TRBV7-2 and TRBJ2-7, with TRBD2 as a possible D gene (6 bases). Between the trimmed V and J ends, which lost 1 base and 6 bases, there was a span of 16 bases. The CDR3 has 15 residues. Per the germline V gene, CDR1 is SGHTA and CDR2 is FQGNSA. The CDR3 DNA reads as TGTGCCAGCAGCTTAGGGCGGGGCCGAGAGGGCGAGCAGTACTTC. Encoded protein: CASSLGRGREGEQYF. Together with reference TRBV7-2 and TRBJ2-7, the CDR3 gives the full variable domain: GAGVSQSPSNKVTEKGKDVELRCDPISGHTALYWYRQSLGQGLEFLIYFQGNSAPDKSGLPSDRFSAERTGGSVSTLTIQRTQQEDSAVYLCASSLGRGREGEQYFGPGTRLTVT.

The chain employs TRBV12-3 or TRBV12-4 and TRBJ2-3; D gene unclear. This CDR3 is built from 14 residues. Trimming cost V 5 bases and J 2 bases, with 11 bases left between them. CDR3 sequence: CASSPSKATDTQYF. CDR3 DNA sequence: TGTGCCAGCAGTCCATCAAAGGCCACAGATACGCAGTATTTT.